The 17 T cell receptor beta chains given below trace back to one sample, sequenced in a study of T cell repertoires in cytomegalovirus infection. TCRdb re-called the reads with MiXCR, one entry per CDR3 protein. The repertoire holds fewer than 700,000 distinct CDR3 sequences, with less than 25% as singletons. The specimen sequenced was CD8+ T cells from PBMCs. Every receptor here comes from a human donor in good health (CMV status not recorded). Some clones in this sample may be carry-over from other donors' samples.

The J gene is TRBJ2-7, the V gene TRBV7-6, with D uncertain. CDR3 length equals 14 residues. Germline V gives CDR1 SGHVS, CDR2 FNYEAQ. The ends were cut back, 5 bases at V and 3 bases at J, with 14 bases in the middle. The DNA of the CDR3 is TGTGCCAGCAGCGACCCCAATACAAGCTACGAGCAGTACGTC. Encoded protein: CASSDPNTSYEQYV.

In its sample, this clonotype was seen a few times. The chain combines TRBV20-1 with TRBJ2-1, with D unresolved. The germline gives CDR1 DFQATT, CDR2 SNEGSKA (reference sequence). The CDR3 sequence is 13 residues long. V lost 1 base to trimming and J lost 4 bases, with 8 bases between them. CDR3 DNA: TGCAGTGCTAGAGCTATTAGTTACAATGAGCAGTTCTTC. It encodes CSARAISYNEQFF.

The rearrangement uses TRBV6-2 or TRBV6-3 and TRBJ2-7, with TRBD2 as a possible D gene (5 bases). From germline, CDR1 is MNHEY and CDR2 SVGEGT. V lost 0 bases, J lost 2 bases, and 8 bases lay in between. This CDR3 spans 14 amino acids. The CDR3 region has the DNA TGTGCCAGCAGTTACTCTCCGGAGGCCTACGAGCAGTACGTC. Amino acid sequence: CASSYSPEAYEQYV.

This clonotype was seen ten or more times. The chain joins TRBV7-6 to TRBJ2-1; 7 positions match TRBD2. CDR1 and CDR2 (germline): SGHVS, FNYEAQ. The V and J ends lost 5 bases and 2 bases, in that order; junction bases with no gene match: 12. The CDR3 contains 17 residues. DNA for the CDR3: TGTGCCAGCAGCGCTCCCGGTGGGGGGGGGGCCTACAATGAGCAGTTCTTC. Its translation is CASSAPGGGGAYNEQFF.

The gene calls are TRBV7-9 and TRBJ1-2; D gene ambiguous. Germline V gene lookup returns CDR1 SEHNR and CDR2 FQNEAQ (reference sequence). V was trimmed by 1 base and J by 8 bases, leaving 14 bases between them. This CDR3 region has 14 residues. The CDR3 DNA reads TGTGCCAGCAGCTTAGTTGGGGAGTTCAAGGGCTACACCTTC. Translating it yields CASSLVGEFKGYTF.

The CDR3 here is CSVVWGGRNNEQFF. The DNA for the CDR3 is TGCAGCGTTGTATGGGGTGGTCGGAACAATGAGCAGTTCTTC. J is TRBJ2-1 and V is TRBV29-1; D gene ambiguous. The CDR3 loop spans 14 amino acids. CDR1 and CDR2 (germline): SQVTM, ANQGSEA. V shed 4 bases and J shed 5 bases, with 15 bases lying between them.

This clonotype was found a few times. This chain connects TRBV27 to TRBJ2-3, with a weak D call TRBD2 (6 bases). CDR1 MNHEY and CDR2 SMNVEV come from the germline V gene (reference sequence). Deletions cut 9 bases from V and 0 bases from J, with 16 bases between. The length of the CDR3 is 15 residues. CDR3 DNA sequence: TGTGCCAGTGGGTTGGGCGGGGTTAGCACAGATACGCAGTATTTT. It yields the protein CASGLGGVSTDTQYF.

This clonotype was counted at least ten times. The chain employs TRBV10-2 and TRBJ2-1; D tentatively reads TRBD1 or TRBD2 (5 bases each). Germline V CDR1 and CDR2: WSHSY, SAAADI. Trimming cost V 2 bases and J 2 bases, with 13 bases left between them. This CDR3 comprises 16 residues. DNA for the CDR3: TGCGCCAGCAGTGAGCGGGGCCAGGGAGCCTACAATGAGCAGTTCTTC. It yields the protein CASSERGQGAYNEQFF.

The sample holds many counts of this clonotype. The gene calls are TRBV7-2 and TRBJ2-2; a weak D match, TRBD1 (6 bases). Germline lookup yields CDR1 SGHTA and CDR2 FQGNSA. V was clipped by 8 bases and J by 3 bases, with 10 bases between them. CDR3 length equals 13 residues. CDR3 in DNA: TGTGCCAGCCTACAGGGATACACCGGGGAGCTGTTTTTT. Translation: CASLQGYTGELFF.

This clonotype showed up just a few times. The chain joins TRBV27 to TRBJ2-7, with TRBD2 as a possible D gene (7 bases). The V end was cut by 2 bases, the J end by 1 base, with 12 bases between. Germline V gives CDR1 MNHEY, CDR2 SMNVEV (reference sequence). This CDR3 is built from 15 residues. CDR3 region: CASSLRGGGSYEQYF. CDR3 nucleotide sequence: TGTGCCAGCAGTTTAAGGGGGGGGGGTTCCTACGAGCAGTACTTC.

This clonotype appeared a few times. The chain combines TRBV12-3 or TRBV12-4 with TRBJ1-1, with D possibly matching TRBD1 (5 bases). Trimming cost V 5 bases and J 3 bases, with 19 bases left between them. CDR3 size: 16 residues. The CDR3 protein is CASSQHGGADDTEAFF. CDR3 nucleotide sequence: TGTGCCAGCAGTCAACACGGGGGAGCGGACGACACTGAAGCTTTCTTT.

There are many counts of this clonotype. The chain employs TRBV6-5 and TRBJ2-1, with TRBD1 matching 8 bases. CDR1 MNHEY and CDR2 SVGAGI come from the germline V gene. With V trimmed by 2 bases and J by 2 bases, 5 bases remained unmatched. CDR3 length equals 16 residues. CDR3: CASSYGGTGAYNEQFF. As DNA, the CDR3 is TGTGCCAGCAGTTACGGGGGGACAGGAGCCTACAATGAGCAGTTCTTC.

The chain links TRBV20-1 to TRBJ2-5, with D unresolved. CDR1 is DFQATT, CDR2 SNEGSKA, per germline (reference sequence). The V end lost 1 base, the J end lost 5 bases, and 11 bases lay between the germline ends. This CDR3 has 13 residues. The CDR3 is CSARATGEETQYF. CDR3 coding DNA: TGCAGTGCTAGAGCCACTGGCGAGGAGACCCAGTACTTC.

This clonotype was counted once. The V call is TRBV19, the J call TRBJ2-1, with TRBD2 matching 11 bases. After removal of 2 bases from V and 8 bases from J, the junction contained 2 bases not matched to a gene. Germline CDR1 LNHDA, CDR2 SQIVND (reference sequence). The CDR3 is 14 amino acids. The CDR3, as DNA: TGTGCCAGTAGTATACTAGCGGGGGGTGATGAGCAGTTCTTC. Protein product: CASSILAGGDEQFF.

To note about this clonotype: This may arise from a read error, as a much more abundant clone is one base away. This CDR3 fails to terminate in the conserved phenylalanine or tryptophan, so it likely reflects a read error. The chain joins TRBV28 to TRBJ2-7, with D tentatively TRBD1 (6 bases). The CDR3 consists of 14 residues. Germline V gene lookup returns CDR1 MDHEN and CDR2 SYDVKM. V gave up 5 bases and J gave up 6 bases, with 17 bases separating them. CDR3 residues: CASSPDRSGSEQYI. The CDR3 DNA follows: TGTGCCAGCAGTCCTGACAGGTCAGGGAGCGAGCAGTACATC.

In its sample, this clonotype was seen a few times. The rearrangement uses TRBV27 and TRBJ1-2; tentative D call: TRBD1 (5 bases). The CDR3 length is 14 residues. Trimming cost V 6 bases and J 6 bases, with 17 bases left between them. Germline values: CDR1 MNHEY, CDR2 SMNVEV (reference sequence). The CDR3 DNA follows: TGTGCCAGCAGACGTCCGGGGGTAACTAATGGCTACACCTTC. This translates into CASRRPGVTNGYTF.

The genes are TRBV7-9 and TRBJ1-1, with D possibly TRBD1 on 6 matching bases. The germline gives CDR1 SEHNR, CDR2 FQNEAQ (reference sequence). This CDR3 is 14 amino acids long. Trimming removed 5 bases from V and 7 bases from J, with 17 bases in between. CDR3 sequence: CASSPPQGTSEAFF. The CDR3 DNA follows: TGTGCCAGCAGCCCGCCGCAGGGGACTAGTGAAGCTTTCTTT.